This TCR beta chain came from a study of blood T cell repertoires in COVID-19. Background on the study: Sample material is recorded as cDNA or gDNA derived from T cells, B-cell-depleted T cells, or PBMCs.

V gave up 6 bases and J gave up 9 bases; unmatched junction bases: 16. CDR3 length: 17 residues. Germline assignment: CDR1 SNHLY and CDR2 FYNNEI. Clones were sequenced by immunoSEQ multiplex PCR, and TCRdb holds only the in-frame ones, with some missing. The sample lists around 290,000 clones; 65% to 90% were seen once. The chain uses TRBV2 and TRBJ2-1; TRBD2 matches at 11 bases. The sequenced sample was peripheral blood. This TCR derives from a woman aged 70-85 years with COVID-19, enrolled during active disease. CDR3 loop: CASRGRGSSGGPIEQFF. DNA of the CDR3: TGTGCCAGCAGAGGGAGGGGCTCTAGCGGGGGGCCAATTGAGCAGTTCTTC.